Below are 13 T cell receptor beta chains sequenced from a single sample in a study of CD8 T cells in Susac syndrome. The RNA input was roughly 0.45 to 1 ug, and it was reverse transcribed with random hexamers. TCRdb reprocessed the immunoSEQ multiplex PCR reads with MiXCR, giving one entry per CDR3 protein. The sample lists some 300,000 distinct CDR3 sequences; roughly 90% were seen once. Input material: CD8+ T cells from PBMCs. These receptors were obtained from a human donor with multiple sclerosis.

There are a few counts of this clonotype. The V and J genes are TRBV7-9 and TRBJ2-5; unclear D gene. V gave up 5 bases and J gave up 5 bases, with 12 bases separating them. The CDR3 is 13 residues long. The germline CDR1 and CDR2 sequences are SEHNR and FQNEAQ (reference sequence). This chain's CDR3 is CASSRSVGETQYF. The DNA of the CDR3 is TGTGCCAGCAGCCGGTCAGTGGGGGAGACCCAGTACTTC.

This clonotype was seen only once. The rearrangement joins TRBV27 to TRBJ2-7; no firm D call. Germline values: CDR1 MNHEY, CDR2 SMNVEV (reference sequence). V was trimmed by 5 bases and J by 7 bases, leaving 21 bases between them. This CDR3 comprises 15 residues. The CDR3 sequence is CASSHTVGLASEQYF. In DNA, the CDR3 is TGTGCCAGCAGTCATACCGTGGGTCTGGCCTCTGAGCAGTACTTC.

DNA for the CDR3: TGTGCCACCAGGGGTAGCGGGACCCCGGGGGAGGAGCAGTACTTC. As protein: CATRGSGTPGEEQYF. This rearrangement joins TRBV15 to TRBJ2-7, with 8 bases that match TRBD2. Germline V lookup: CDR1 LNHNV, CDR2 YYDKDF (reference sequence). This CDR3 contains 15 residues. V lost 6 bases to trimming and J lost 7 bases; unmatched junction nucleotides: 14.

The chain uses TRBV18 and TRBJ2-1; D is possibly TRBD1 or TRBD2 (6 bases each). The CDR3 runs to 16 residues. The V end was cut by 3 bases, the J end by 0 bases, with 12 bases between. The V gene's germline CDR1 is KGHSH and CDR2 LQKENI. CDR3 residues: CASSPSGGSSYNEQFF. In nucleotides, the CDR3 is TGTGCCAGCTCACCGTCCGGGGGCAGCTCCTACAATGAGCAGTTCTTC.

The chain couples TRBV28 to TRBJ2-7, with 10 bases fitting TRBD2. The CDR3 is 18 residues long. CDR1 is MDHEN and CDR2 is SYDVKM in the germline V gene. The ends lost 5 bases at V and 3 bases at J; junction bases unmatched: 16. The CDR3 reads CASSPEGLAGEGYYEQYF. CDR3 coding DNA: TGTGCCAGCAGTCCGGAGGGGCTAGCGGGGGAGGGATACTACGAGCAGTACTTC.

This chain connects TRBV9 to TRBJ2-1, with 7 bases that match TRBD1. V was clipped by 0 bases and J by 8 bases; unmatched bases: 11. Germline CDR1 SGDLS, CDR2 YYNGEE. CDR3 size: 16 residues. CDR3 sequence reads: CASSVGGRGIVDEQFF. The CDR3 nucleotides read TGTGCCAGCAGCGTAGGAGGCAGGGGGATCGTGGATGAGCAGTTCTTC.

This chain links TRBV30 with TRBJ1-1, with D unclear. Germline V gives CDR1 GTSNPN, CDR2 SVGIG (reference sequence). V lost 3 bases and J 0 bases, leaving 8 bases between the germline ends. CDR3 length equals 13 residues. The chain's CDR3 is CAWRLALNTEAFF. CDR3 coding DNA: TGTGCCTGGAGGCTGGCACTGAACACTGAAGCTTTCTTT.

This clonotype appeared once. This chain links TRBV24-1 with TRBJ1-3, with TRBD1 identical over 12 bases. CDR3 size: 17 residues. V was pared by 1 base and J by 2 bases, with 2 bases of the junction left unmatched. CDR1 and CDR2 from the germline V gene are KGHDR and SFDVKD. CDR3 DNA sequence: TGTGCCACCAGTGATTTAGGGACAGGGGGCGCTGGAAACACCATATATTTT. Its protein is CATSDLGTGGAGNTIYF.

The J gene is TRBJ2-3, the V gene TRBV2; 10 nucleotides match TRBD2. The V segment lost 8 bases and the J segment 4 bases; nucleotides outside the gene matches: 12. The CDR3 covers 16 residues. Germline values: CDR1 SNHLY, CDR2 FYNNEI. The CDR3 reads CASLRTSGRESDTQYF. The CDR3 DNA is TGTGCCAGCCTCCGAACGAGCGGGAGGGAGTCAGATACGCAGTATTTT. The whole variable domain, remainder taken from reference TRBV2 and TRBJ2-3, is EPEVTQTPSHQVTQMGQEVILRCVPISNHLYFYWYRQILGQKVEFLVSFYNNEISEKSEIFDDQFSVERPDGSNFTLKIRSTKLEDSAMYFCASLRTSGRESDTQYFGPGTRLTVL.

The chain uses TRBV6-2 or TRBV6-3 and TRBJ2-1, with TRBD2 matching 10 bases. CDR1 and CDR2 (germline): MNHEY, SVGEGT. After removal of 5 bases from V and 3 bases from J, the junction contained 7 bases not matched to a gene. The CDR3 runs 16 residues. CDR3 region: CASSLPASGGYNEQFF. DNA for the CDR3: TGTGCCAGCAGTCTCCCAGCTAGCGGGGGCTACAATGAGCAGTTCTTC.

The chain recombines TRBV30 with TRBJ1-4; a possible D gene is TRBD1 (6 bases). Looked up from germline, CDR1 is GTSNPN and CDR2 is SVGIG (reference sequence). This CDR3 comprises 15 residues. V was clipped by 0 bases and J by 8 bases, with 16 bases between them. The CDR3 is CAWSVLPGQNEKLFF. Here the CDR3 DNA reads TGTGCCTGGAGTGTACTCCCCGGACAGAACGAAAAACTGTTTTTT.

The sample holds one count of this clonotype. The V and J genes are TRBV12-3 or TRBV12-4 and TRBJ2-1; D ambiguous. With 1 base removed from V and 2 bases from J, the gap between germline ends came to 6 bases. The CDR3 contains 14 residues. CDR3 bases: TGTGCCAGCAGTTTAGGCTCGCCCTACAATGAGCAGTTCTTC. It translates to CASSLGSPYNEQFF.

The rearrangement uses TRBV27 and TRBJ2-6, with 10 bases matching TRBD1. CDR1 and CDR2 (germline): MNHEY, SMNVEV (reference sequence). The CDR3 sequence is 18 residues long. Losses at the gene ends were 6 bases for V and 1 base for J; bases not matched to a gene: 9. The CDR3 coding sequence is TGTGCCAGCAGCCGAATAGGGACAGGGGATTCTGGGGCCAACGTCCTGACTTTC. Amino acid sequence: CASSRIGTGDSGANVLTF.